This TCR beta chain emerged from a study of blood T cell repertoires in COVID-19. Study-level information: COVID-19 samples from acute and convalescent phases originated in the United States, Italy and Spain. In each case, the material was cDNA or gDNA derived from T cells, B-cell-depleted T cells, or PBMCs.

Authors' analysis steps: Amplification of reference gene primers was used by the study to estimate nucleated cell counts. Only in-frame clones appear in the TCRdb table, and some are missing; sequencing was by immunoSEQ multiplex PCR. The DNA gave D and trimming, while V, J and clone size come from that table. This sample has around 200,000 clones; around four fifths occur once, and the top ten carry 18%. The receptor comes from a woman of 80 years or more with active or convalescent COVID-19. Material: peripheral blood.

In DNA form, the CDR3 reads TGTGCCAGCAGTCGGACAGGGTTTAACAATGAGCAGTTCTTC. Translating gives CASSRTGFNNEQFF. The chain has TRBV6-4 and TRBJ2-1, with TRBD1 matching 8 bases. The CDR3 is 14 amino acids. CDR1 MRHNA and CDR2 SNTAGT come from the germline V gene. Trimming at V came to 5 bases and at J to 5 bases, leaving 5 bases not matched to a gene.